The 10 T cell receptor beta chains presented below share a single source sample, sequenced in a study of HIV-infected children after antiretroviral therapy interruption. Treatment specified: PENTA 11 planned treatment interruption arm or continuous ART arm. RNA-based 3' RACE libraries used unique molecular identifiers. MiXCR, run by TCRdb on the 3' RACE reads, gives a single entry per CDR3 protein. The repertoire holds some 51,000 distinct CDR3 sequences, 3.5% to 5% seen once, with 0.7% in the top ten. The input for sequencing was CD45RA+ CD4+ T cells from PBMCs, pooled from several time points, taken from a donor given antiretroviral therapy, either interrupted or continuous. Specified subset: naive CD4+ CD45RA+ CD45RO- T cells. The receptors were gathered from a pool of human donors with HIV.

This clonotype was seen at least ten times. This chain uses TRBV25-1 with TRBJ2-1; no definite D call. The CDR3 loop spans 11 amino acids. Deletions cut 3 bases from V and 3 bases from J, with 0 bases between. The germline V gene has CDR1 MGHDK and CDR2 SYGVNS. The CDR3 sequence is CASSDYNEQFF. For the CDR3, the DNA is TGTGCCAGCAGTGACTACAATGAGCAGTTCTTC.

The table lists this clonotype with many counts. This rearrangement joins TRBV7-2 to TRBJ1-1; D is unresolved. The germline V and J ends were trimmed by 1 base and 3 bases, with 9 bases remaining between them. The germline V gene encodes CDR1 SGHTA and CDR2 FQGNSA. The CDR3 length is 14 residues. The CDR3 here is CASSLERRYTEAFF. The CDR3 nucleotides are TGTGCCAGCAGCTTAGAAAGGAGGTACACTGAAGCTTTCTTT.

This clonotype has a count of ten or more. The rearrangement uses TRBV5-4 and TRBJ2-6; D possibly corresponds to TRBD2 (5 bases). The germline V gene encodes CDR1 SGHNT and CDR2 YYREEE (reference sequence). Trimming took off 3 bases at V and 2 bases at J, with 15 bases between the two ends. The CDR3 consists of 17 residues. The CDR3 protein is CASSSWSAGPGANVLTF. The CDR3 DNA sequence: TGTGCCAGCAGCTCTTGGTCGGCGGGCCCTGGGGCCAACGTCCTGACTTTC.

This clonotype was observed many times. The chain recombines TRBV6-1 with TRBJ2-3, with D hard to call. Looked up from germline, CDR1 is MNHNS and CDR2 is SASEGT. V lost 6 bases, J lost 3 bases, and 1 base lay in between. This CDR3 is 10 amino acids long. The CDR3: CASRTDTQYF. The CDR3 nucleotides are TGTGCCAGCAGGACAGATACGCAGTATTTT.

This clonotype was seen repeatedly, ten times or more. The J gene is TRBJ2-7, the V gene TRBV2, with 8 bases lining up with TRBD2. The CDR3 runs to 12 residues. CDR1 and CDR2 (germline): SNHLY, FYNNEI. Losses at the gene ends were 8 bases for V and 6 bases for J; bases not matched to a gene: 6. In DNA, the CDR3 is TGTGCCAGCTCCGGGGGGGCTCTCGAGCAGTACTTC. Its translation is CASSGGALEQYF.

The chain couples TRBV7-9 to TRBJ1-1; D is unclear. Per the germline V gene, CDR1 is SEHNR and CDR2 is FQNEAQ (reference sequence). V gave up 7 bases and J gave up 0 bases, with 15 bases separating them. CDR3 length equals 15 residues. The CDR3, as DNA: TGTGCCAGCAACCCCTTTGAAGAACTGAACACTGAAGCTTTCTTT. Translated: CASNPFEELNTEAFF.

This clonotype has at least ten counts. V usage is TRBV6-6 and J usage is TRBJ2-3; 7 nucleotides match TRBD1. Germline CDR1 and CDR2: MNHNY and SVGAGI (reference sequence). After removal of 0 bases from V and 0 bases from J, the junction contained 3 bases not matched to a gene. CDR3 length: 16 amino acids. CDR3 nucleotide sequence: TGTGCCAGCAGTTACTCCGGACAGGCCAGCACAGATACGCAGTATTTT. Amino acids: CASSYSGQASTDTQYF.

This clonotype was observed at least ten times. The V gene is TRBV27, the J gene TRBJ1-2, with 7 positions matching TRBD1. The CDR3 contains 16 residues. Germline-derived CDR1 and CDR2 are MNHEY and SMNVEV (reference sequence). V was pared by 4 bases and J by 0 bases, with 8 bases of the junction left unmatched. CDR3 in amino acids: CASSSGTGVPNYGYTF. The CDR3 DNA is TGTGCCAGCAGTTCGGGAACAGGGGTACCTAACTATGGCTACACCTTC.

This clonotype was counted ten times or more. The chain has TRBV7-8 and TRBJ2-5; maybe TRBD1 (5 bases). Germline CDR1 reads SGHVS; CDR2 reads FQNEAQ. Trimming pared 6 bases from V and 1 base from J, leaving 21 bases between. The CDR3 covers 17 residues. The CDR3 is CASRYDRRRAVQETQYF. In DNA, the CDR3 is TGTGCCAGCAGATACGACAGAAGGCGCGCTGTCCAAGAGACCCAGTACTTC.

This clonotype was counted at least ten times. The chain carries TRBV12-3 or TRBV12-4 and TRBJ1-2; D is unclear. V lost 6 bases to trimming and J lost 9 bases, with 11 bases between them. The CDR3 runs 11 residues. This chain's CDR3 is CASSPGSRYTF. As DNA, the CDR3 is TGTGCCAGCAGCCCTGGATCTCGCTACACCTTC.